The T cell receptor (beta chain) under discussion was sequenced for a study of beta chain features in type 1 diabetes. This clone was seen only a few times. Antigen specificity is unknown. This CDR3 contains 14 residues. The germline gives CDR1 SGHAT, CDR2 FQNNGV. Deletions cut 2 bases from V and 7 bases from J, with 9 bases between. Since all of the isolated RNA was reverse transcribed, expressed TCRB transcripts were what got sequenced. Some clones are missing from TCRdb's copy, which holds only in-frame ones; the method was immunoSEQ multiplex PCR. Altogether a few hundred thousand clones are present, 11% being singletons, with the ten largest covering approximately 0.017%. Study-wide results and caveats: Among patients with Type 1 diabetes, TCRB CDR3s were moderately but significantly shorter in every one of the four CD4+ subsets. cDNA sequencing could over-represent cells with high TCR expression.

V usage is TRBV11-2 and J usage is TRBJ1-6, with D possibly matching TRBD1 (5 bases). The sample was naive CD4+ T cells from blood. This TCR came from a man younger than 45 with type 1 diabetes. The CDR3 bases are TGTGCCAGCAGCTTACAGGGTTACAATTCACCCCTCCACTTT. This codes for CASSLQGYNSPLHF.